The TCR beta chain under discussion was sequenced for a study of blood T cell repertoires in COVID-19. In the study overall: Whether acute or convalescent, the COVID-19 samples came from the United States, Italy and Spain.

This clone has more than one count but fewer than ten. Sequenced by immunoSEQ multiplex PCR; TCRdb stores in-frame clones only, minus some. Of over 200,000 clones in the sample, 85% to 90% were seen once. This receptor was obtained from a man aged 50 or older with COVID-19, enrolled during active disease. The sequencing input was peripheral blood.

CDR3 in DNA: TGTGCCAGCAGCGCCTCACAGGGGGCGTTGGGCTACACCTTC. Its protein is CASSASQGALGYTF. The V and J genes are TRBV6-5 and TRBJ1-2; 9 nucleotides align to TRBD1. J gave up 8 bases and V 6 bases, and 10 bases lay outside the gene matches. The V gene's germline CDR1 is MNHEY and CDR2 SVGAGI. The CDR3 sequence is 14 residues long.